This TCR beta chain was documented in a study of T cell changes during pregnancy in multiple sclerosis. The CDR3 extends over 17 amino acids. Trimming left V 1 base short and J 2 bases short, with 14 bases between. From germline, CDR1 is LNHNV and CDR2 YYDKDF (reference sequence). Sequencing was performed with immunoSEQ multiplex PCR; in TCRdb, only in-frame clones are kept and a portion is missing. The sample records tens of thousands of clones, about nine tenths being singletons. The sequencing here drew on CD4+ T cells from peripheral blood mononuclear cells, taken in the second trimester of pregnancy. This receptor was identified in a female donor with multiple sclerosis, enrolled in a pregnancy study. The chain is built from TRBV15 and TRBJ1-4; tentatively, D is TRBD1 (6 bases). CDR3 region: CATSRAGDRSTNEKLFF. CDR3 DNA sequence: TGTGCCACCAGCAGAGCCGGCGACAGGAGTACTAATGAAAAACTGTTTTTT.